This entry describes one T cell receptor (beta chain). Other nucleotide sequences in the sample specify the same CDR3. The sample belongs to a study of blood T cell repertoires in COVID-19. For the study at large: Donors in the United States, Italy and Spain gave samples during acute or convalescent COVID-19. T cells, B-cell-depleted T cells, or PBMCs provided the cDNA or gDNA that served as material.

This CDR3 has 15 residues. Germline V gene sequence: CDR1 PRHDT, CDR2 FYEKMQ (reference sequence). V shed 6 bases and J 3 bases; nucleotides not matched to a gene: 9. Source study methods: Estimation of nucleated cell counts was performed using reference gene primer amplification. Assay used: immunoSEQ multiplex PCR; TCRdb lists only in-frame clones, some missing. V and J calls plus clone size are reproduced from that table; the DNA served to infer D and trimming. The data contain about 190,000 clones, 65% to 80% of them singletons. This TCR was recovered from a woman between 50 and 59 years old with acute or convalescent COVID-19. Source material: peripheral blood. V and J are TRBV13 and TRBJ1-1; TRBD1 matches 8 bases. The CDR3 protein is CASSLTQGADTEAFF. Written as DNA, the CDR3 is TGTGCCAGCAGTCTCACTCAGGGGGCGGACACTGAAGCTTTCTTT.